This T cell receptor beta chain was obtained from a study of siplizumab effects on memory and regulatory T cells. Study-wide findings and caveats: The mean Treg-derived percentage of mappable alloreactive CD4+ clones was about 70% with siplizumab compared with 25% to 30% in controls. Only a minority of proliferating CD4+ or CD8+ clones had an assignable naive or memory phenotype, with roughly 80-97% lacking one. Proliferating Tregs taken from siplizumab cultures were not shown to have a confirmed suppressive function. Unstimulated subsets were the mapping target of only a minor fraction of alloreactive clones.

With regard to this clone: Its cognate antigen is unknown.

Here immunoSEQ multiplex PCR was the method, and the copy in TCRdb shows in-frame clones only, minus some. Here the sample spans approximately 100,000 clones, 91% being singletons. With 1 base removed from V and 3 bases from J, the gap between germline ends came to 12 bases. Germline CDR1 LGHNA, CDR2 YNFKEQ. This CDR3 has 15 residues. The TCR comes from a human donor in good health. Some clones in this sample may be carry-over from other donors' samples. The chain has TRBV4-2 and TRBJ2-5; maybe TRBD2 (6 bases). The sample was CD4+ T cells sorted from blood. The chain's CDR3 is CASSQAPGLKETQYF. The CDR3 region has the DNA TGTGCCAGCAGCCAAGCCCCGGGACTGAAAGAGACCCAGTACTTC.